The 10 T cell receptor beta chains below all came from one sample that was sequenced in a study of blood T cell repertoires in COVID-19. This table comes from immunoSEQ multiplex PCR, and its TCRdb copy is limited to in-frame clones, with some not included. There are roughly 260,000 clones in the sample; roughly 88% occur only once, and 2.1% lies in the top ten. The source material was peripheral blood. These receptor sequences come from a woman in her thirties or forties who had recovered from COVID-19.

The genes are TRBV9 and TRBJ2-3; TRBD2 matches 9 bases. The CDR3 consists of 16 residues. V shed 3 bases, J shed 2 bases, and the junction held 7 bases outside the gene matches. The germline gives CDR1 SGDLS, CDR2 YYNGEE. In DNA, the CDR3 is TGTGCCAGCAGCGCGAGGGCTAGCGGGACCACAGATACGCAGTATTTT. This encodes CASSARASGTTDTQYF. Based on the CDR3 plus reference TRBV9 and TRBJ2-3, the full variable domain is DSGVTQTPKHLITATGQRVTLRCSPRSGDLSVYWYQQSLDQGLQFLIQYYNGEERAKGNILERFSAQQFPDLHSELNLSSLELGDSALYFCASSARASGTTDTQYFGPGTRLTVL.

The chain recombines TRBV7-2 with TRBJ2-3, with unresolved D. Trimming took 1 base from V and 7 from J, leaving 12 bases between them. Looked up from germline, CDR1 is SGHTA and CDR2 is FQGNSA. The CDR3 sequence is 14 residues long. The CDR3 spells CASSLGGLVNTQYF. The DNA of the CDR3 is TGTGCCAGCAGCTTAGGCGGTCTGGTGAATACGCAGTATTTT.

V and J are TRBV13 and TRBJ2-5; D not certain. There are 12 residues in the CDR3. CDR1 PRHDT and CDR2 FYEKMQ come from the germline V gene (reference sequence). Between the trimmed V and J ends, which lost 2 bases and 8 bases, there was a span of 9 bases. CDR3 residues: CASSLTPRTQYF. CDR3 nucleotides: TGTGCCAGCAGCTTAACCCCGCGAACCCAGTACTTC.

The rearrangement links TRBV6-2 or TRBV6-3 to TRBJ1-5, with D tentatively TRBD1 (5 bases). Trimming removed 4 bases at V and 5 bases at J, with 12 bases between. This CDR3 has 14 amino acids. Germline V gene data show CDR1 as MNHEY and CDR2 as SVGEGT. CDR3 coding DNA: TGTGCCAGCAGTTCCCGACAGCTTCATCAGCCCCAGCATTTT. Its translation: CASSSRQLHQPQHF.

CDR3 region: CASSISAGTNEKLFF. Here the CDR3 DNA reads TGTGCCAGTAGTATCTCGGCAGGGACTAATGAAAAACTGTTTTTT. The chain has TRBV19 and TRBJ1-4; tentatively, D is TRBD1 (5 bases). This CDR3 has 15 residues. Per the germline V gene, CDR1 is LNHDA and CDR2 is SQIVND (reference sequence). V dropped 3 bases and J dropped 2 bases, with 10 bases sitting between them.

This clone was observed a single time. The gene calls are TRBV25-1 and TRBJ1-1; perhaps TRBD1 as D (6 bases). Trimming removed 2 bases at V and 7 bases at J, with 8 bases between. Germline V lookup: CDR1 MGHDK, CDR2 SYGVNS. The CDR3 sequence is 12 residues long. CDR3 in DNA: TGTGCCAGCAGTGAAACGACAGGTGAAGCTTTCTTT. Translating gives CASSETTGEAFF.

The gene calls are TRBV6-5 and TRBJ1-2, with D possibly matching TRBD1 (5 bases). This CDR3 spans 16 amino acids. V lost 0 bases and J lost 2, with 13 bases in between. Germline values: CDR1 MNHEY, CDR2 SVGAGI. CDR3 in DNA: TGTGCCAGCAGTTACTCGAGGTCAGGGAACAACTATGGCTACACCTTC. This gives the protein CASSYSRSGNNYGYTF.

The rearrangement joins TRBV3-1 (or the pseudogene TRBV3-2) to TRBJ1-1, with TRBD1 identical over 7 bases. The junction had 11 bases not matched to a gene; V was cut back by 6 bases and J by 10 bases. This CDR3 has 13 amino acids. The V gene's germline CDR1 is LGHDT and CDR2 YNNKEL (reference sequence). The CDR3 here is CASSFFGQEGAFF. The CDR3 DNA follows: TGTGCCAGCAGTTTCTTCGGACAGGAGGGAGCTTTCTTT.

This chain links TRBV3-1 (or the pseudogene TRBV3-2) with TRBJ2-1; D is possibly TRBD1 (7 bases). The germline gives CDR1 LGHDT, CDR2 YNNKEL (reference sequence). The CDR3 is made up of 17 amino acids. Deletions cut 3 bases from V and 0 bases from J, with 15 bases between. Here the CDR3 DNA reads TGTGCCAGCAGCCAGACAGGGACTCCGGTCTCCTACAATGAGCAGTTCTTC. Translating it yields CASSQTGTPVSYNEQFF.

This chain's CDR3 is CASSLNGGNEKLFF. As DNA, the CDR3 is TGTGCCAGCAGCTTAAATGGCGGTAATGAAAAACTGTTTTTT. The rearrangement uses TRBV7-2 and TRBJ1-4, with D unresolved. The CDR3 is 14 residues long. CDR1 and CDR2 from the germline V gene are SGHTA and FQGNSA. Trimming took off 2 bases at V and 4 bases at J, with 8 bases between the two ends.